This TCR beta chain was obtained from a study of T-cell reconstitution after alpha-beta-depleted transplantation in children. Construction of the TCRbeta library involved unique molecular identifiers. TCRdb ran MiXCR on the PCR reads and lists one entry per CDR3 protein. The table lists approximately 390,000 distinct CDR3 sequences, approximately 11% of them singletons, with roughly 5.5% in the top ten. Trimming took 3 bases from V and 2 from J, leaving 17 bases between them. Germline V gene sequence: CDR1 LGHNA, CDR2 YSLEER. This CDR3 is 17 amino acids long. The chain couples TRBV4-3 to TRBJ2-1; a possible D gene is TRBD2 (7 bases). Material: PBMCs from the stem cell graft donor, obtained from the stem cell graft. The sequence was collected from a human donor who donated a stem cell graft to a child with acute myeloid leukemia. The CDR3 bases are TGCGCCAGCAGCCAGATCCGGGGGGCGTTAGCCTACAATGAGCAGTTCTTC. Its protein product is CASSQIRGALAYNEQFF.